The 2 T cell receptor beta chains listed next were all sequenced from one sample in a study of cytomegalovirus exposure and HLA in healthy donors. Some clones are missing from TCRdb's copy, which holds only in-frame ones; the method was immunoSEQ multiplex PCR. The repertoire holds more than 200,000 clones, with around 90% as singletons. Sequences were obtained from PBMCs. These receptors were obtained from a woman in her twenties or thirties in good health and CMV-seronegative.

This chain uses TRBV27 with TRBJ2-1; 12 nucleotides match TRBD2. This CDR3 contains 16 residues. The ends lost 6 bases at V and 10 bases at J; junction bases unmatched: 13. Germline CDR1 is MNHEY and CDR2 is SMNVEV (reference sequence). The CDR3 sequence: CASSPWTSGILEEQFF. CDR3 nucleotides: TGTGCCAGCAGCCCCTGGACTAGCGGGATTTTAGAAGAGCAGTTCTTC.

The V gene is TRBV27, the J gene TRBJ2-7; TRBD1 aligns across 7 bases. V lost 10 bases to trimming and J lost 2 bases; unmatched junction nucleotides: 11. Per the germline V gene, CDR1 is MNHEY and CDR2 is SMNVEV (reference sequence). The CDR3 spans 14 residues. CDR3 loop: CAIGQSGGPYEQYF. CDR3 sequence (DNA): TGTGCCATTGGGCAATCAGGGGGACCCTACGAGCAGTACTTC.